The entry that follows covers one TCR beta chain sequence. Its antigen is still unknown. This record belongs to a study of cytomegalovirus exposure and HLA in healthy donors. A multiplex PCR was run with 60 Vbeta primers and 13 Jbeta primers. Original processing methods: The authors later counted 70 million to 85 million unique TCR beta chains, some 12 million of them shared. Repertoires were generated with immunoSEQ multiplex PCR, while TCRdb's copy carries only in-frame clones and drops some. The V and J calls and clone size come from that table; D and trimming were worked out from the DNA. The sample yields tens of thousands of clones, around four fifths seen once. The CDR3 loop spans 15 amino acids. Germline-derived CDR1 and CDR2 are MGHRA and YSYEKL. V shed 3 bases and J 4 bases; nucleotides not matched to a gene: 5. Study results and limitations: Later work found that TCR association rates differed between HLA loci; DRB1 had the most and HLA-C the fewest. Altogether, 160 or so TCR beta chains were recorded as cytomegalovirus-associated. Evidence from a later analysis indicated that most CMV-associated TCR beta chains looked HLA-restricted.

The sequenced sample consisted of PBMCs. The TCR comes from a young man in good health and CMV-seronegative. The chain recombines TRBV4-1 with TRBJ2-7; 11 bases line up with TRBD2. The CDR3 region has the DNA TGCGCCAGCAGCCATCTAGCGGGGGGCACATACGAGCAGTACTTC. It is translated as CASSHLAGGTYEQYF.